The clone carrying this TCR beta chain was seen many times. According to the study, TCR beta libraries were built with iRepertoire HTBI primers and CDR3-region Arm-PCR. TCRdb reprocessed the multiplex PCR reads with MiXCR, giving one entry per CDR3 protein. This sample has 400,000 to 500,000 distinct CDR3 sequences, with 15% found just once. The data were taken from a study of regulatory T cells in long-lasting Graves disease. Germline CDR1 is GTSNPN and CDR2 is SVGIG (reference sequence). CDR3 length equals 15 residues. V was trimmed by 0 bases and J by 0 bases, leaving 9 bases between them. The time point: newly diagnosed GD, antithyroid drugs for less than 3 months. After RNA was extracted from PBMCs, the TCR library was made from it. Criteria from the American Thyroid Association guidelines were applied to diagnose Graves' disease. These data are also associated with another study on T cells in Graves' hyperthyroidism and ophthalmopathy.

This chain links TRBV30 with TRBJ1-3, with D perhaps TRBD1 (5 bases). The sequence was collected from a woman aged 25-40 years with Graves disease. The sequences come from peripheral blood mononuclear cells (PBMCs), collected at new diagnosis, from a patient treated with antithyroid drugs. The CDR3 loop reads CAWSVDSGSGNTIYF. The CDR3 DNA reads TGTGCCTGGAGTGTTGACAGCGGCTCTGGAAACACCATATATTTT.